These 6 T cell receptor beta chains were all obtained from the same sample, sequenced in a study of blood T cell repertoires in COVID-19. Profiling relied on immunoSEQ multiplex PCR, and the TCRdb table lists in-frame clones only, not all of them. The repertoire consists of more than 300,000 clones, with approximately 90% occurring once and the leading ten covering less than 1.5%. Sequenced material: PBMCs or T cells enriched from blood (not recorded which). Source of these receptors: a woman between 18 and 30 years old who had recovered from COVID-19.

Only one count was recorded for this clone. The chain couples TRBV28 to TRBJ1-1; D may be TRBD1 (5 bases). Trimming stripped 6 bases from V and 6 bases from J, with 17 bases between. This CDR3 has 14 amino acids. The germline V gene encodes CDR1 MDHEN and CDR2 SYDVKM. The CDR3 DNA follows: TGTGCCAGCAGCCTACGGGGGGGGTGGCCTGAAGCTTTCTTT. Translation gives CASSLRGGWPEAFF.

This chain connects TRBV3-1 (or the pseudogene TRBV3-2) to TRBJ2-7; 10 bases align to TRBD1. The CDR3 contains 15 residues. Trimming removed 6 bases from V and 2 bases from J; junction bases left unmatched: 7. CDR1 is LGHDT, CDR2 YNNKEL, per germline (reference sequence). The CDR3 bases are TGTGCCAGCAGTGGAAGGGACAGGGGACCCTACGAGCAGTACTTC. Protein: CASSGRDRGPYEQYF.

This sequence joins TRBV5-1 and TRBJ2-3, with 9 bases matching TRBD2. CDR1 is SGHRS, CDR2 YFSETQ, per germline. The CDR3 extends over 17 amino acids. V lost 0 bases, J lost 5 bases, and 10 bases stayed unmatched. This CDR3 reads CASSLDTSGRGGDTQYF. The CDR3, as DNA: TGCGCCAGCAGCTTGGATACTAGCGGGCGGGGGGGAGATACGCAGTATTTT.

The V and J genes are TRBV10-3 and TRBJ1-2, with 9 bases identical to TRBD1. Looked up from germline, CDR1 is ENHRY and CDR2 is SYGVKD. Losses at the gene ends were 4 bases for V and 7 bases for J; bases not matched to a gene: 16. The CDR3 covers 17 residues. CDR3 DNA sequence: TGTGCCATCAGTGGGTCCCGGGACAGGGTTTTAGAAAGTGGCTACACCTTC. Translation: CAISGSRDRVLESGYTF.

The chain recombines TRBV11-3 with TRBJ2-5; 9 bases agree with TRBD2. The V and J ends lost 5 bases and 1 base, in that order; junction bases with no gene match: 5. Looked up from germline, CDR1 is SGHNT and CDR2 is YENEEA. This CDR3 comprises 15 residues. The CDR3, as DNA: TGTGCCAGCAGCCCGGGACTAGCAATCCAAGAGACCCAGTACTTC. This codes for CASSPGLAIQETQYF. Looking up the rest from reference TRBV11-3 and TRBJ2-5 gives the full variable domain: EAGVVQSPRYKIIEKKQPVAFWCNPISGHNTLYWYLQNLGQGPELLIRYENEEAVDDSQLPKDRFSAERLKGVDSTLKIQPAELGDSAVYLCASSPGLAIQETQYFGPGTRLLVL.

The rearrangement links TRBV7-2 to TRBJ2-3; TRBD2 is a possible D gene (6 bases). This CDR3 is built from 17 residues. Trimming shortened V by 5 bases and J by 6 bases, and 24 bases separated the two germline ends. CDR1 is SGHTA and CDR2 is FQGNSA in the germline V gene. The CDR3 DNA sequence: TGTGCCAGCAGCCCAGGAGGACTAACCAACACGGGGGATACGCAGTATTTT. This codes for CASSPGGLTNTGDTQYF.